Presented here are 30 T cell receptor beta chains from one specimen sequenced in a study of post-analysis software for immune sequencing data. No antigen has been assigned to these receptors. The TCR beta cDNA libraries contained unique molecular identifiers. A single record per CDR3 protein comes from TCRdb applying MiXCR to the PCR reads. The sample carries 700,000 to 800,000 distinct CDR3 sequences, 30% recorded once. Overall study findings and caveats: There were five or six TRBV segments more frequent in patients than controls, and TRBV5-6, TRBV5-1 and TRBV20-1 were among them.

The sequenced sample consisted of blood. The origin of the receptors is a girl under 18 with multiple sclerosis.

This clonotype was observed a handful of times. The chain recombines TRBV6-5 with TRBJ2-3; D remains ambiguous. V gave up 6 bases and J gave up 2 bases, with 9 bases separating them. Germline CDR1 and CDR2: MNHEY and SVGAGI. The CDR3 loop spans 13 amino acids. CDR3 amino acids: CASSLLYTDTQYF. The DNA for the CDR3 is TGTGCCAGCAGCCTACTCTACACAGATACGCAGTATTTT.

This clonotype was counted a few times. The rearrangement joins TRBV10-3 to TRBJ2-1; 12 nucleotides align to TRBD2. Germline trimming cut 3 bases from V and 6 bases from J; bases unmatched to any gene: 6. The length of the CDR3 is 16 residues. Germline CDR1 reads ENHRY; CDR2 reads SYGVKD. CDR3 sequence (DNA): TGTGCCATCAGTGACCTAGCGGGGGGGGCCACCAATGAGCAGTTCTTC. The encoded protein is CAISDLAGGATNEQFF.

This chain links TRBV6-1 with TRBJ2-5, with D possibly matching TRBD1 (6 bases). The J call may be wrong; the DNA end is better matched by TRBJ2-1. Germline V CDR1 and CDR2: MNHNS, SASEGT. This CDR3 spans 14 amino acids. The CDR3 DNA is TGTGCCAGCAGCGCAGGGACAACACAAGAGACCCAGTTCTTC. It is translated as CASSAGTTQETQFF.

The chain combines TRBV10-3 with TRBJ1-4; D not resolved. V was clipped by 0 bases and J by 3 bases, with 8 bases between them. CDR3 length: 15 amino acids. Germline V gene lookup returns CDR1 ENHRY and CDR2 SYGVKD. This CDR3 is CAISESTGANEKLFF. The CDR3 DNA follows: TGTGCCATCAGTGAGTCGACTGGTGCTAATGAAAAACTGTTTTTT.

This clonotype was seen many times. This chain connects TRBV10-3 to TRBJ2-5, with 12 bases matching TRBD2. Losses at the gene ends were 4 bases for V and 5 bases for J; bases not matched to a gene: 2. Germline-derived CDR1 and CDR2 are ENHRY and SYGVKD. There are 14 residues in the CDR3. In DNA form, the CDR3 reads TGTGCCATCAGTGGACTAGCGGGAGAGGAGACCCAGTACTTC. Amino acids: CAISGLAGEETQYF.

The chain is built from TRBV29-1 and TRBJ2-1; 7 nucleotides agree with TRBD1. CDR1 and CDR2 (germline): SQVTM, ANQGSEA. This CDR3 has 14 residues. J was trimmed by 1 base and V by 5 bases; bases with no gene match: 5. CDR3 residues: CSVRQGSSYNEQFF. CDR3 nucleotide sequence: TGCAGCGTTCGACAGGGAAGTTCCTACAATGAGCAGTTCTTC.

The J gene is TRBJ2-1, the V gene TRBV10-1, with TRBD1 matching 9 bases. J lost 6 bases, V lost 7 bases, and 7 bases had no gene match. Per germline, CDR1 WNHNN and CDR2 SYGVQD (reference sequence). The CDR3 runs 14 residues. The CDR3: CASNLQGASNEQFF. CDR3 coding DNA: TGCGCCAGCAATTTACAGGGGGCAAGCAATGAGCAGTTCTTC.

The V and J genes are TRBV10-3 and TRBJ1-6, with D possibly being TRBD1 (5 bases). V gave up 0 bases and J gave up 0 bases, with 18 bases separating them. The CDR3 is 20 residues long. The V gene's germline CDR1 is ENHRY and CDR2 SYGVKD. The CDR3 sequence is CAISESGFVGGSSYNSPLHF. For the CDR3, the DNA is TGTGCCATCAGTGAGTCCGGTTTCGTCGGGGGAAGCTCCTATAATTCACCCCTCCACTTT.

The chain links TRBV19 to TRBJ1-5; perhaps TRBD1 as D (6 bases). V was shortened by 1 base and J by 2 bases, with 9 bases between the two germline ends. CDR3 length equals 15 residues. CDR1 is LNHDA, CDR2 SQIVND, per germline (reference sequence). The CDR3 spells CASSIGQDGNQPQHF. The CDR3 DNA reads TGTGCCAGTAGTATAGGACAGGATGGCAATCAGCCCCAGCATTTT. Full variable domain (outside the CDR3, taken from reference TRBV19 and TRBJ1-5): DGGITQSPKYLFRKEGQNVTLSCEQNLNHDAMYWYRQDPGQGLRLIYYSQIVNDFQKGDIAEGYSVSREKKESFPLTVTSAQKNPTAFYLCASSIGQDGNQPQHFGDGTRLSIL.

This rearrangement joins TRBV5-6 to TRBJ2-6; D uncertain. Germline V CDR1 and CDR2: SGHDT, YYEEEE. The CDR3 is 16 residues long. V lost 0 bases and J 2 bases, leaving 9 bases between the germline ends. CDR3: CASSLAGSAGANVLTF. CDR3 coding DNA: TGTGCCAGCAGCTTGGCGGGCTCGGCTGGGGCCAACGTCCTGACTTTC. The full variable domain, with the rest looked up from reference TRBV5-6 and TRBJ2-6, is DAGVTQSPTHLIKTRGQQVTLRCSPKSGHDTVSWYQQALGQGPQFIFQYYEEEERQRGNFPDRFSGHQFPNYSSELNVNALLLGDSALYLCASSLAGSAGANVLTFGAGSRLTVL.

In this sample, this clonotype turned up a few times. The chain links TRBV20-1 to TRBJ2-5; D gene uncertain. Trimming removed 3 bases from V and 5 bases from J, with 13 bases in between. This CDR3 region has 13 residues. CDR1 and CDR2 from the germline V gene are DFQATT and SNEGSKA (reference sequence). The chain's CDR3 is CSASPGPLETQYF. The DNA of the CDR3 is TGCAGTGCTAGTCCGGGTCCGCTGGAGACCCAGTACTTC.

As regards this clonotype: The final CDR3 position lacks the conserved phenylalanine or tryptophan, pointing to a likely read error. The chain joins TRBV20-1 to TRBJ2-1; D might be TRBD1 or TRBD2, each matching 7 bases. CDR3 length: 13 amino acids. Trimming left V 6 bases short and J 3 bases short, with 12 bases between. Germline V CDR1 and CDR2: DFQATT, SNEGSKA (reference sequence). As DNA, the CDR3 is TGCAGTGCCAGGGGGGGTATCTACAATGAGCAGTTCTAC. Its protein is CSARGGIYNEQFY.

This sequence joins TRBV20-1 and TRBJ1-6; no clear D. The CDR3 runs 15 residues. Germline values: CDR1 DFQATT, CDR2 SNEGSKA (reference sequence). Trimming pared 0 bases from V and 0 bases from J, leaving 6 bases between. The DNA of the CDR3 is TGCAGTGCTAGAGAGCGGAGCTCCTATAATTCACCCCTCCACTTT. This sequence encodes CSARERSSYNSPLHF.

This sequence joins TRBV7-9 and TRBJ2-1; maybe TRBD1 (6 bases). V gave up 5 bases and J gave up 6 bases, with 14 bases separating them. The CDR3 length is 14 residues. Germline V gene lookup returns CDR1 SEHNR and CDR2 FQNEAQ (reference sequence). The CDR3 is CASSRRDTTNEQFF. CDR3 in DNA: TGTGCCAGCAGCCGCCGGGACACTACCAATGAGCAGTTCTTC.

About this clonotype itself: A junction boundary mismatches the germline segment, possibly from a read error. The gene calls are TRBV7-2 and TRBJ2-3; 9 bases agree with TRBD2. The CDR3 has 20 amino acids. Looked up from germline, CDR1 is SGHTA and CDR2 is FQGNSA. CDR3 sequence: CANSFIRAGASGIMSYTQYF. CDR3 nucleotides: TGTGCCAACAGCTTTATTCGAGCGGGGGCTAGCGGGATTATGAGCTATACGCAGTATTTT.

As DNA, the CDR3 is TGTGCCAGCAACAAAGGGACAGGGCTTCGCAATGAGCAGTTCTTC. Translating gives CASNKGTGLRNEQFF. This chain links TRBV6-2 or TRBV6-3 with TRBJ2-1; 9 positions agree with TRBD1. The length of the CDR3 is 15 residues. Germline CDR1 reads MNHEY; CDR2 reads SVGEGT. V lost 7 bases, J lost 6 bases, and 10 bases stayed unmatched.

This clonotype showed up just a few times. The rearrangement links TRBV12-3 or TRBV12-4 to TRBJ2-5, with D hard to call. V shed 5 bases and J shed 3 bases, with 16 bases lying between them. The CDR3 is made up of 15 amino acids. The DNA for the CDR3 is TGTGCCAGCAGTCCCCGGACCTTGCAGAAAGAGACCCAGTACTTC. Its translation: CASSPRTLQKETQYF.

CDR3 sequence: CASTQKETQYF. The CDR3 DNA follows: TGTGCCAGCACACAGAAGGAGACCCAGTACTTC. The V gene is TRBV12-3 or TRBV12-4, the J gene TRBJ2-5; D call uncertain. V shed 7 bases and J shed 5 bases, with 8 bases lying between them. CDR3 size: 11 residues.

CDR3 sequence reads: CASSWERASQETQYF. The CDR3 DNA is TGTGCCAGCAGTTGGGAGAGGGCGTCACAAGAGACCCAGTACTTC. The gene calls are TRBV28 and TRBJ2-5; maybe TRBD2 (5 bases). This CDR3 has 15 amino acids. Germline CDR1 is MDHEN and CDR2 is SYDVKM. The V and J ends lost 4 bases and 2 bases respectively, with 14 bases between them.

This clonotype turned up a few times. The chain joins TRBV20-1 to TRBJ1-6; weak D call: TRBD1 (5 bases). The V and J ends lost 3 bases and 8 bases respectively, with 23 bases between them. The CDR3 has 17 amino acids. CDR1 is DFQATT, CDR2 SNEGSKA, per germline (reference sequence). The CDR3 DNA reads as TGCAGTGCTAGTCCGATCACCGGGACCCTGAGGGATTCACCCCTCCACTTT. This encodes CSASPITGTLRDSPLHF.

The chain uses TRBV2 and TRBJ2-3; D might be TRBD2 (6 bases). The germline V gene has CDR1 SNHLY and CDR2 FYNNEI. V lost 6 bases and J lost 4, with 17 bases in between. The length of the CDR3 is 15 residues. CDR3 nucleotides: TGTGCCAGCAGCCAGGGTGCGGGGCTTTCAGATACGCAGTATTTT. Encoded protein: CASSQGAGLSDTQYF.

The sample holds many counts of this clonotype. The chain recombines TRBV5-1 with TRBJ2-1, with D tentatively TRBD2 (5 bases). CDR1 is SGHRS and CDR2 is YFSETQ in the germline V gene. V lost 4 bases to trimming and J lost 9 bases, with 23 bases between them. There are 16 residues in the CDR3. The chain's CDR3 is CASSPETRVDSGEQFF. CDR3 nucleotide sequence: TGCGCCAGCAGCCCAGAGACGAGGGTGGACTCTGGTGAGCAGTTCTTC.

This clonotype was seen at least ten times. The chain links TRBV5-1 to TRBJ2-1; D is perhaps TRBD1 or TRBD2 (6 bases each). Between the trimmed V and J ends, which lost 0 bases and 8 bases, there was a span of 18 bases. In germline, CDR1 is SGHRS, CDR2 YFSETQ. The CDR3 extends over 16 amino acids. The CDR3 DNA follows: TGCGCCAGCAGCTTGGAGGGGGGACCCAGACCCGATGAGCAGTTCTTC. Encoded protein: CASSLEGGPRPDEQFF.

This clonotype was observed once. The chain carries TRBV29-1 and TRBJ1-5; D unclear. V gave up 0 bases and J gave up 4 bases, with 10 bases separating them. The V gene's germline CDR1 is SQVTM and CDR2 ANQGSEA. This CDR3 spans 14 amino acids. The CDR3: CSVEEPGSNQPQHF. DNA of the CDR3: TGCAGCGTTGAAGAACCGGGCTCAAATCAGCCCCAGCATTTT.

The chain employs TRBV7-8 and TRBJ2-3; TRBD2 aligns across 12 bases. CDR3 size: 18 residues. Losses at the gene ends were 0 bases for V and 7 bases for J; bases not matched to a gene: 11. CDR1 and CDR2 (germline): SGHVS, FQNEAQ. CDR3 in DNA: TGTGCCAGCAGCTTAGCGTTAGGACTAGCGGGGTTCGGACATACGCAGTATTTT. It translates to CASSLALGLAGFGHTQYF.

The V gene is TRBV5-1, the J gene TRBJ2-1; 10 bases fit TRBD2. This CDR3 has 15 residues. Trimming cost V 1 base and J 8 bases; bases outside gene matches: 6. The germline CDR1 and CDR2 sequences are SGHRS and YFSETQ. CDR3 sequence reads: CASSLTSGRVDEQFF. The CDR3, as DNA: TGCGCCAGCAGCTTGACAAGCGGGAGGGTTGATGAGCAGTTCTTC.

This clonotype was recorded many times. The rearrangement joins TRBV5-1 to TRBJ2-1, with 8 positions matching TRBD2. The CDR3 consists of 15 residues. Unmatched junction bases numbered 10, after V lost 2 bases and J lost 9 bases. Germline V gene data show CDR1 as SGHRS and CDR2 as YFSETQ. This CDR3 is CASSFPSGRGGEQFF. CDR3 sequence (DNA): TGCGCCAGCAGCTTCCCTAGCGGCCGGGGGGGTGAGCAGTTCTTC. Filled out from reference TRBV5-1 and TRBJ2-1, the complete variable domain reads KAGVTQTPRYLIKTRGQQVTLSCSPISGHRSVSWYQQTPGQGLQFLFEYFSETQRNKGNFPGRFSGRQFSNSRSEMNVSTLELGDSALYLCASSFPSGRGGEQFFGPGTRLTVL.

This clonotype was counted between two and nine times. This sequence joins TRBV20-1 and TRBJ2-3, with 7 bases that match TRBD2. The J segment lost 2 bases and the V segment lost 0 bases, leaving 5 bases of the junction unmatched. The V gene's germline CDR1 is DFQATT and CDR2 SNEGSKA (reference sequence). The CDR3 is made up of 15 amino acids. The CDR3, as DNA: TGCAGTGCTAGAGATTTCGGGGGGAACACAGATACGCAGTATTTT. It yields the protein CSARDFGGNTDTQYF.

This clonotype was observed a handful of times. This chain connects TRBV12-3 or TRBV12-4 to TRBJ2-4; 7 bases line up with TRBD1. With 2 bases clipped from V and 0 bases from J, the junction kept 4 bases outside the gene matches. This CDR3 spans 16 amino acids. The CDR3 sequence: CASSLWGQRAKNIQYF. CDR3 nucleotides: TGTGCCAGCAGTTTATGGGGACAGAGAGCCAAAAACATTCAGTACTTC.

This clonotype has a handful of counts. V is TRBV28 and J is TRBJ2-1, with 13 nucleotides matching TRBD2. J was trimmed by 15 bases and V by 5 bases; bases with no gene match: 13. Germline V gives CDR1 MDHEN, CDR2 SYDVKM. The CDR3 has 15 amino acids. The CDR3 nucleotides are TGTGCCAGCAGTCCGCCAGTGACTAGCGGGGGGTATCGGTTCTTC. It specifies CASSPPVTSGGYRFF.